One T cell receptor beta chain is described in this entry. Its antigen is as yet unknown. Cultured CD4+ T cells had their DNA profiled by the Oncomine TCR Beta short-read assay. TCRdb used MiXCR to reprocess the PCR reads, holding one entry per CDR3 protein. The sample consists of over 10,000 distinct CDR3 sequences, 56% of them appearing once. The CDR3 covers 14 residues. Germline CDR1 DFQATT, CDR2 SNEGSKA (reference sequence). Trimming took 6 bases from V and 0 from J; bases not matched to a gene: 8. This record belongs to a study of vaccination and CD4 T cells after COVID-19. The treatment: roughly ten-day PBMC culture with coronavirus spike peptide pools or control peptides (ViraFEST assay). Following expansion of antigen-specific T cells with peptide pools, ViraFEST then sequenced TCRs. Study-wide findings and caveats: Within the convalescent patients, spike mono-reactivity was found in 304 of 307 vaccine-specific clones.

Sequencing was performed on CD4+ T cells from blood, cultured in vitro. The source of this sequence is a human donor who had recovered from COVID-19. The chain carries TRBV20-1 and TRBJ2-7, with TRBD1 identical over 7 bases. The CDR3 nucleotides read TGCAGTGCCACGTTCGGGACAGCCTCCTACGAGCAGTACTTC. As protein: CSATFGTASYEQYF.